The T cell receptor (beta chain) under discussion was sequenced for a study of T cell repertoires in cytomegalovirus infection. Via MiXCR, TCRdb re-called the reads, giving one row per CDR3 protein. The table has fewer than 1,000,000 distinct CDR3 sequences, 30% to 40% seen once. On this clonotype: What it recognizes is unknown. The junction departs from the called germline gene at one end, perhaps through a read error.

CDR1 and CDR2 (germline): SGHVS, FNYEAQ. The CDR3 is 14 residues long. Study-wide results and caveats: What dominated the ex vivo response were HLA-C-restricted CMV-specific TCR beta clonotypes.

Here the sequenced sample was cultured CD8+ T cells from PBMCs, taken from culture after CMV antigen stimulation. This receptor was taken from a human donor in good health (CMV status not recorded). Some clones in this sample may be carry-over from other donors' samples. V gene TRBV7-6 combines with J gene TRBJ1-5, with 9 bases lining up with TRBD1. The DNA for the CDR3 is TGTGTCAGCAGCCCGGGGACAGGGAATCAGCCCCAGCATTTT. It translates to CVSSPGTGNQPQHF.